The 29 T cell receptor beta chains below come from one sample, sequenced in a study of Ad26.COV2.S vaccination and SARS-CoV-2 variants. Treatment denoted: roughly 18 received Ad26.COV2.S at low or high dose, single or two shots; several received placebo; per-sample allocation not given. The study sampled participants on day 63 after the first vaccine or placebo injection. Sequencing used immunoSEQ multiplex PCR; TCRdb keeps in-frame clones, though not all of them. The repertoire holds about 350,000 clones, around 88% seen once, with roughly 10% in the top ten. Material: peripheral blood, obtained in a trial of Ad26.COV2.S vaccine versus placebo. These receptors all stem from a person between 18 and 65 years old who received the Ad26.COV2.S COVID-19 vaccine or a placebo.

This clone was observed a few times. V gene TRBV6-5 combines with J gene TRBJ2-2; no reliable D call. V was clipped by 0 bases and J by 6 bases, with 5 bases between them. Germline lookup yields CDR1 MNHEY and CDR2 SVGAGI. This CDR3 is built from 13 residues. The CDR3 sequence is CASSYSSPGELFF. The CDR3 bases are TGTGCCAGCAGTTACTCGTCCCCCGGGGAGCTGTTTTTT.

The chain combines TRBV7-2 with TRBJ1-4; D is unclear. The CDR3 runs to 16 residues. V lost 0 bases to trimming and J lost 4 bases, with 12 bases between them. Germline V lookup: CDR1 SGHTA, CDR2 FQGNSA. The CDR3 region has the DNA TGTGCCAGCAGCTTAGCGGCCAGGTCCCTTAATGAAAAACTGTTTTTT. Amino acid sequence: CASSLAARSLNEKLFF.

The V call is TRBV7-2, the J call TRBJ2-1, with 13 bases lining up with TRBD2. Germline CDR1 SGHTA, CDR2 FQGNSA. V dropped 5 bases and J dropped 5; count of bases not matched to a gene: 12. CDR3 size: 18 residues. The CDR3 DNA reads TGTGCCAGCAGCCGTTATCACCCCGGGACTAGCGGGGACAATGAGCAGTTCTTC. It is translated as CASSRYHPGTSGDNEQFF.

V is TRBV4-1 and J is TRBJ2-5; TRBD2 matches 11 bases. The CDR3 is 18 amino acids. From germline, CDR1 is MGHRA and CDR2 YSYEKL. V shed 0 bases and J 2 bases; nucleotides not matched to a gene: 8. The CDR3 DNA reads TGCGCCAGCAGCCAAGAAGGGCTAGCGGGGGGCCAACAAGAGACCCAGTACTTC. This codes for CASSQEGLAGGQQETQYF.

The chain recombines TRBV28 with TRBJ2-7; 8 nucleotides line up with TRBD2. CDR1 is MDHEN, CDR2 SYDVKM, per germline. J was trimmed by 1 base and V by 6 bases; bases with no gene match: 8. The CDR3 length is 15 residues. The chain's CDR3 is CASRGGREASYEQYF. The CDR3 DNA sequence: TGTGCCAGCAGGGGCGGGCGGGAGGCGTCCTACGAGCAGTACTTC.

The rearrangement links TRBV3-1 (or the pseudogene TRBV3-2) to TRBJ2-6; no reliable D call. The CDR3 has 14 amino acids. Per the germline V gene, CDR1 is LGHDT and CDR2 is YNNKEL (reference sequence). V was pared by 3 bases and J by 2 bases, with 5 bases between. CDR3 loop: CASSQKTGANVLTF. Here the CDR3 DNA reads TGTGCCAGCAGCCAGAAGACTGGGGCCAACGTCCTGACTTTC.

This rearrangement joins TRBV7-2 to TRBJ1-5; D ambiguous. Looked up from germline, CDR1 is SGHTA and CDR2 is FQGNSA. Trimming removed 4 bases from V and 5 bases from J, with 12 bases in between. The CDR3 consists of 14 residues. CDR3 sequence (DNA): TGTGCCAGCAGCTCGCTGGGGATTCATCAGCCCCAGCATTTT. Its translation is CASSSLGIHQPQHF. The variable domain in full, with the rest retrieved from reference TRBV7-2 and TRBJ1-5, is GAGVSQSPSNKVTEKGKDVELRCDPISGHTALYWYRQSLGQGLEFLIYFQGNSAPDKSGLPSDRFSAERTGGSVSTLTIQRTQQEDSAVYLCASSSLGIHQPQHFGDGTRLSIL.

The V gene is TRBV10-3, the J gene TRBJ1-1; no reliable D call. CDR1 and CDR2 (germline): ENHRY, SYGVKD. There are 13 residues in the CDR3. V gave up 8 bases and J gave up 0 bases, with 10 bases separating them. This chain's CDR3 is CAISGKVNTEAFF. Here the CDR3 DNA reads TGTGCCATCTCGGGAAAAGTGAACACTGAAGCTTTCTTT.

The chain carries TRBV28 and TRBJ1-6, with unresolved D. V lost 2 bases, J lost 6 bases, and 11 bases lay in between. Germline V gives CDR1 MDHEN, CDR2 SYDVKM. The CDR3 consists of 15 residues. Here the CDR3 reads CASSLRTGANSPLHF. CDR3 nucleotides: TGTGCCAGCAGTTTACGGACCGGAGCTAATTCACCCCTCCACTTT. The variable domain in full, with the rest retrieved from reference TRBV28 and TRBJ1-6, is DVKVTQSSRYLVKRTGEKVFLECVQDMDHENMFWYRQDPGLGLRLIYFSYDVKMKEKGDIPEGYSVSREKKERFSLILESASTNQTSMYLCASSLRTGANSPLHFGNGTRLTVT.

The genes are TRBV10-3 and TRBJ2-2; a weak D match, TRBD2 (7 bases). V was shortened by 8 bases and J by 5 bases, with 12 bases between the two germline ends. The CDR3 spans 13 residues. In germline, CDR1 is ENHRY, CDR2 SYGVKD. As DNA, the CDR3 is TGTGCCATCCGAGGGGGGGGTACCGGGGAGCTGTTTTTT. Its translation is CAIRGGGTGELFF.

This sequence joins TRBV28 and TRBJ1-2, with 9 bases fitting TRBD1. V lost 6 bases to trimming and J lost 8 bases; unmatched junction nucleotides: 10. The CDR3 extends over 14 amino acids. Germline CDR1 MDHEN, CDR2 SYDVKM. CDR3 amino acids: CASSRTWTGDGYTF. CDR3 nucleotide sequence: TGTGCCAGCAGCCGGACCTGGACAGGGGACGGCTACACCTTC.

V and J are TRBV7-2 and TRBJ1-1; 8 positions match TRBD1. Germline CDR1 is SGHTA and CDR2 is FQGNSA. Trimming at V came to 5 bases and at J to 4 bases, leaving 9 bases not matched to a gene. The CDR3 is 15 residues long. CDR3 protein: CASSPRQGIGTEAFF. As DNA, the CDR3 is TGTGCCAGCAGCCCGAGACAGGGGATTGGCACTGAAGCTTTCTTT.

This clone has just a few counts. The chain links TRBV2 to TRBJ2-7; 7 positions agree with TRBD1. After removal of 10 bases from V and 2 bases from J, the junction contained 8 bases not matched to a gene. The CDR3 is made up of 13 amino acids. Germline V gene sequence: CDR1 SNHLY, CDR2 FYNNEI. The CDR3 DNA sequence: TGTGCCATCCGACAGGGACCACCCTACGAGCAGTACTTC. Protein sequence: CAIRQGPPYEQYF. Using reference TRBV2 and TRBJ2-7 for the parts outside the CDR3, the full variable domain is EPEVTQTPSHQVTQMGQEVILRCVPISNHLYFYWYRQILGQKVEFLVSFYNNEISEKSEIFDDQFSVERPDGSNFTLKIRSTKLEDSAMYFCAIRQGPPYEQYFGPGTRLTVT.

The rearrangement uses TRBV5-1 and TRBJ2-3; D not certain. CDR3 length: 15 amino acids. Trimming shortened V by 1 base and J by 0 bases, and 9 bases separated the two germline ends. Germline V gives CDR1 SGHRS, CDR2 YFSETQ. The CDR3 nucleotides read TGCGCCAGCAGCTTGTCAGTCATAAGCACAGATACGCAGTATTTT. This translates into CASSLSVISTDTQYF.

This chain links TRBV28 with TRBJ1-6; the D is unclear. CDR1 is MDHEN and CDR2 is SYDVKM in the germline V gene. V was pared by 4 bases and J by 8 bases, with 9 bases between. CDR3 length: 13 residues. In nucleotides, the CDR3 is TGTGCCAGCAGTTCCATGTGGGATTCACCCCTCCACTTT. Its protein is CASSSMWDSPLHF.

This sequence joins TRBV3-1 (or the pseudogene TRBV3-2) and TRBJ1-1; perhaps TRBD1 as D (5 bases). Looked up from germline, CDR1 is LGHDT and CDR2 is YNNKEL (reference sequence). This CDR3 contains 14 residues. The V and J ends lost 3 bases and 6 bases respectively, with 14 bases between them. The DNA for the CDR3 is TGTGCCAGCAGCCATGTAGGGGTGATGGCTGAAGCTTTCTTT. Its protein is CASSHVGVMAEAFF.

CDR3 in amino acids: CASSEAGTQGGDTQYF. DNA of the CDR3: TGTGCCAGCAGTGAAGCAGGGACCCAGGGCGGGGATACGCAGTATTTT. This rearrangement joins TRBV6-1 to TRBJ2-3; D tentatively reads TRBD1 or TRBD2 (5 bases each). Germline V gene data show CDR1 as MNHNS and CDR2 as SASEGT. V was trimmed by 0 bases and J by 6 bases, leaving 16 bases between them. The CDR3 covers 16 residues.

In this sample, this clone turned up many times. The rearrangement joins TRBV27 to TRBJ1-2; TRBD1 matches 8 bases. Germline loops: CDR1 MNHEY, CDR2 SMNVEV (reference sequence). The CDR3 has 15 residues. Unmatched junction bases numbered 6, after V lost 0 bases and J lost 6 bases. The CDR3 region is CASSLSTGEIDGYTF. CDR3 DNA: TGTGCCAGCAGTTTATCGACAGGGGAGATAGATGGCTACACCTTC.

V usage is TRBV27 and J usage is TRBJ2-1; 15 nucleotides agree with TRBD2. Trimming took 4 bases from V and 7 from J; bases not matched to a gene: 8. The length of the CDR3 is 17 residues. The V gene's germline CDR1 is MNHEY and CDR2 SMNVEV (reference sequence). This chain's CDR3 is CASSSGLAGGPRNEQFF. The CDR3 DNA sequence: TGTGCCAGCAGTTCCGGACTAGCGGGAGGGCCGCGTAATGAGCAGTTCTTC.

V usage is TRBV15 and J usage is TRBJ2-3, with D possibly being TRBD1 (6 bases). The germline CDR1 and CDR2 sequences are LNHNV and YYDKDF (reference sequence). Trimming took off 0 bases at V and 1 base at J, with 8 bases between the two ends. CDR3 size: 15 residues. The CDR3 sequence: CATSRDRQGTDTQYF. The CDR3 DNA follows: TGTGCCACCAGCAGAGATCGACAGGGCACAGATACGCAGTATTTT.

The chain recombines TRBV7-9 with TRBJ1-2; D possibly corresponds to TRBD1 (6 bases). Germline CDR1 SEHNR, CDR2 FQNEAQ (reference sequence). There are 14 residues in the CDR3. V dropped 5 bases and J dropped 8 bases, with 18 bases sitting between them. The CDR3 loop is CASSITGPRRGYTF. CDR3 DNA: TGTGCCAGCAGCATAACAGGGCCACGAAGGGGCTACACCTTC.

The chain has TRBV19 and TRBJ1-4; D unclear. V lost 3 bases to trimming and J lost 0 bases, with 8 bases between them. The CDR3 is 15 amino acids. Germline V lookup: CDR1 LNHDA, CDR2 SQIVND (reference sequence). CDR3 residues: CASSIAGATNEKLFF. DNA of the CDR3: TGTGCCAGTAGTATCGCAGGTGCAACTAATGAAAAACTGTTTTTT.

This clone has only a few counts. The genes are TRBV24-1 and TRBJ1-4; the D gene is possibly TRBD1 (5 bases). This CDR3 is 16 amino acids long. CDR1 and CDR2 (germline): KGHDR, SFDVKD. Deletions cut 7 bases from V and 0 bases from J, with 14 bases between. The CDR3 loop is CATSLGTGPTNEKLFF. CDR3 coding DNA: TGTGCCACCAGCCTGGGGACGGGGCCAACTAATGAAAAACTGTTTTTT.

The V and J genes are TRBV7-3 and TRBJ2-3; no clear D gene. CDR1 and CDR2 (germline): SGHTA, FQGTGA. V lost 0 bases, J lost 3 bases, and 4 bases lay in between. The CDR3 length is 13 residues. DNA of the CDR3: TGTGCCAGCAGCTTAACGATAACAGATACGCAGTATTTT. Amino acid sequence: CASSLTITDTQYF. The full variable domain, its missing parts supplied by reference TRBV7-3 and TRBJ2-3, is GAGVSQTPSNKVTEKGKYVELRCDPISGHTALYWYRQSLGQGPEFLIYFQGTGAADDSGLPNDRFFAVRPEGSVSTLKIQRTERGDSAVYLCASSLTITDTQYFGPGTRLTVL.

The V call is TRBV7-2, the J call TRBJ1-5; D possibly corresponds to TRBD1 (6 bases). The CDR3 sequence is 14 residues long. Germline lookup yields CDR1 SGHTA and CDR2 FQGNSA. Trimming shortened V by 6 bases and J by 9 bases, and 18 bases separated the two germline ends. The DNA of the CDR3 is TGTGCCAGCAGTTCTACAGGGACCGGGGGGCCCCAGCATTTT. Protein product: CASSSTGTGGPQHF.

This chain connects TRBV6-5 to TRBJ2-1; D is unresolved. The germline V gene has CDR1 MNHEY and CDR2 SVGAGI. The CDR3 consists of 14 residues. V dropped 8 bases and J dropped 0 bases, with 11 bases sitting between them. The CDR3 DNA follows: TGTGCCAGCTCACCGTCGAACTCCTACAATGAGCAGTTCTTC. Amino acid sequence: CASSPSNSYNEQFF.

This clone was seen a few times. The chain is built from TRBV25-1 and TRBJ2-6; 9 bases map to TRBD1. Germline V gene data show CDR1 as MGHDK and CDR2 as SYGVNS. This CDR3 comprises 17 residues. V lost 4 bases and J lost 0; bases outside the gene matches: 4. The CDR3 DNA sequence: TGTGCCAGCAGTGGCCGGACAGGGGTCTCTGGGGCCAACGTCCTGACTTTC. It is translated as CASSGRTGVSGANVLTF.

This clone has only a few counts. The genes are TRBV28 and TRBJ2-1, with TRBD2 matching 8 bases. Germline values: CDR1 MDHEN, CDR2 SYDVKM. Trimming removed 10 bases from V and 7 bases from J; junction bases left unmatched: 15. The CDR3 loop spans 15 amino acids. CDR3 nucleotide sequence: TGTGCCACCCTGACCGGGACTAGGAATAGTAATGAGCAGTTCTTC. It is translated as CATLTGTRNSNEQFF. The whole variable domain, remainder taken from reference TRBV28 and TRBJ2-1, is DVKVTQSSRYLVKRTGEKVFLECVQDMDHENMFWYRQDPGLGLRLIYFSYDVKMKEKGDIPEGYSVSREKKERFSLILESASTNQTSMYLCATLTGTRNSNEQFFGPGTRLTVL.

In DNA form, the CDR3 reads TGTGCCAGCAGCTTATCGGGGAATCAGCCCCAGCATTTT. This sequence encodes CASSLSGNQPQHF. The chain recombines TRBV7-8 with TRBJ1-5; no definite D call. V was clipped by 2 bases and J by 4 bases, with 6 bases between them. CDR1 and CDR2 (germline): SGHVS, FQNEAQ. This CDR3 is 13 amino acids long.